This T cell receptor beta chain appears in the sequencing data of a study of early stage breast cancer tumors (dated by TCRdb to 2015 to 2018). In terms of the full investigation: Of the roughly 15 invasive breast tumors, approximately 11 were found to be estrogen receptor-positive, progesterone receptor-positive and HER2-negative. About 70% of the 12 ER+/PR+/HER2- tumors were invasive ductal carcinomas, while the other four were invasive lobular carcinomas. On average, each sample had roughly 10-fold read coverage. The samples as a whole yielded approximately 3,000,000 detected templates, corresponding to around 1,100,000 unique clonotypes. Results the study describes overall, beyond this receptor: Greater similarity was observed between blood and normal breast repertoires than between blood and tumor repertoires, and tumor was distinguished from normal in 14 of 16 patients when each tissue was compared with blood. Roughly 2.6-fold higher T cell density and higher clonality were observed in tumors than in adjacent normal breast tissue. Chain pairing and functional markers such as CD4, CD8 and FOXP3 were missed by bulk genomic DNA sequencing of unsorted cells. Enriched TCRB sequences shared across patients were found to be mostly commonly generated sequences that were unlikely to play an important role in the tumor microenvironment. The small cohort size prevented analysis by tumor subtype.

CDR1 MGHRA and CDR2 YSYEKL were looked up in the germline V gene. V is reduced by 0 bases and J by 3 bases, leaving a spacing of 12 bases between them. The CDR3 covers 15 residues, taking in both the cysteine and the phenylalanine. Only the CDR3 region is kept as DNA, spanning 45 bases read in frame from base 1. The study profiled bulk TCR beta-chain repertoires in matched peripheral blood, tumor and adjacent normal breast tissue taken from roughly 17 patients with early-stage breast cancer. Before surgery, roughly 4.5-10 mL of whole blood was collected into EDTA tubes and then processed within 2 hours. Peripheral blood mononuclear cells were isolated by Ficoll-Paque centrifugation in SepMate-50 tubes. For storage in liquid nitrogen, PBMCs were cryopreserved as aliquots of roughly 2 to 4 million cells in about 90% FBS with 10% DMSO. The Qiagen AllPrep DNA/RNA Mini kit was used for genomic DNA extraction.

Two independent genomic DNA replicates were amplified for each sample, with 0.5 ug used for blood and around 1.5 ug for tumor or normal breast. TCRB sequencing of genomic DNA was carried out with the ImmunoSeq Intro kit according to the manufacturer's instructions. Multiplex PCR was run for around 30 cycles using proprietary primers and spike-in control sequences for absolute quantification. Single-end 150-bp reads were used to sequence an 87-bp fragment spanning the CDR3 plus the flanking V and J genes. Seven samples, each with two replicates, were multiplexed per lane of an Illumina MiSeq using version 3.0 chemistry. The study's own analysis went as follows. Raw data were processed with the vendor's proprietary pipeline, and both replicates were merged into a single result per sample. To define clonotypes, the study grouped productive rearrangements that shared the V-gene family, CDR3 amino acid sequence and J-gene segment. Clonality was calculated as 1 minus the normalized Shannon entropy (Pielou evenness) of TCRB abundances. To estimate T cell density, the total number of templates was divided by the input cell count, which was inferred from how much DNA went in. Recon, run with its default parameters, was used to estimate overall repertoire diversity and clonality. Tumor-enriched clonotypes were defined as having over 0.1% abundance in tumor and at least 32-fold higher abundance than in normal breast. TCRdb limited this immuneACCESS table to in-frame rearrangements with V and J called. A share of clones is missing; checked studies link under half to unresolved V genes, and the rest is unexplained. V and J calls and clone size are as listed in that table; D and trimming were resolved from the DNA. The sample includes some 72,000 clones, with 70% to 85% observed a single time. Together, the top ten hold approximately 3.7% of the sample.

Worth noting for this clone: The specificity of this receptor is unknown. The record has no base qualities; no much larger clone is one base away.

This sequence was found in a person in their 60s with breast cancer. The sample was blood. The chain employs TRBV4-1 and TRBJ2-7, with no D gene named confidently. The nucleotide sequence reads TGCGCCAGCAGCCAAGATCTTGGATGGAACTACGAGCAGTACTTC. Its protein reads: CASSQDLGWNYEQYF.